This is a list of T cell receptor beta chains from one sample in a study of identifying expanded T cells in peripheral blood. Repertoires were generated with immunoSEQ multiplex PCR, while TCRdb's copy carries only in-frame clones and drops some. The sample records roughly 86,000 clones, about 85% being singletons. The sample was blood. These receptors all come from a person aged 18 to 75 in good health. CDR3s include the opening cysteine and the closing phenylalanine or tryptophan. A D gene is named only where the DNA matches it firmly. Clone sizes are given selectively: once, few, many, or a class where the clone is expanded.

CDR3 length: 12
D gene: NA
V gene: TRBV21-1
J gene: TRBJ1-1
clone size: once
CDR3 DNA: TGTGCCAGCAGCAACCGAAACACTGAAGCTTTCTTT
CDR3 protein: CASSNRNTEAFF

CDR3 length: 15
D gene: TRBD2
V gene: TRBV27
J gene: TRBJ2-7
clone size: NA
CDR3 DNA: TGTACCAGCAGTTTATCAGAGGGGACTAACTACGAGCAGTACTTC
CDR3 protein: CTSSLSEGTNYEQYF

CDR3 length: 16
D gene: NA
V gene: TRBV27
J gene: TRBJ1-4
clone size: once
CDR3 DNA: TGTGCCAGCAGCCTTTGGGCGAGGGTCCGATCCGAAAAACTGTTTTTT
CDR3 protein: CASSLWARVRSEKLFF

CDR3 length: 16
D gene: NA
V gene: TRBV9
J gene: TRBJ1-3
clone size: NA
CDR3 DNA: TGTGCCAGCAGCGGAGGTCGTCTGGAGGGACCTTTAACCATATATTTT
CDR3 protein: CASSGGRLEGPLTIYF

CDR3 length: 14
D gene: NA
V gene: TRBV6-1
J gene: TRBJ2-2
clone size: NA
CDR3 DNA: TGTGCCAGCAGCCTAGGTCCTCAATCCGGGGAGCTGTTTTTT
CDR3 protein: CASSLGPQSGELFF

CDR3 length: 13
D gene: NA
V gene: TRBV6-5
J gene: TRBJ1-2
clone size: NA
CDR3 DNA: TGTGCCAGCAGGCAGGGGCCCCACTATGGCTACACCTTC
CDR3 protein: CASRQGPHYGYTF

CDR3 length: 18
D gene: NA
V gene: TRBV11-2
J gene: TRBJ2-2
clone size: NA
CDR3 DNA: TGTGCCAGCAGCTTTTGGGGCCTGAGGGGGGTGAACACCGGGGAGCTGTTTTTT
CDR3 protein: CASSFWGLRGVNTGELFF

CDR3 length: 16
D gene: NA
V gene: TRBV7-2
J gene: TRBJ1-1
clone size: NA
CDR3 DNA: TGTGCCAGCAGCCTCTTCAACTCGGTTCGCGACTCTGAAGCTTTCTTT
CDR3 protein: CASSLFNSVRDSEAFF

CDR3 length: 15
D gene: NA
V gene: TRBV11-3
J gene: TRBJ2-7
clone size: NA
CDR3 DNA: TGTGCCAGCAGCTTAGGGACAGCTCGCCCCTACGAGCAGTACTTC
CDR3 protein: CASSLGTARPYEQYF

CDR3 length: 15
D gene: TRBD1
V gene: TRBV11-1
J gene: TRBJ2-7
clone size: NA
CDR3 DNA: TGTGCCAGCAGCCCGCCCGGGACAGGGGGCGGCGAGCAGTACTTC
CDR3 protein: CASSPPGTGGGEQYF

CDR3 length: 12
D gene: NA
V gene: TRBV6-5
J gene: TRBJ1-1
clone size: NA
CDR3 DNA: TGTGCCAGCAGTGAAGACTACACTGAAGCTTTCTTT
CDR3 protein: CASSEDYTEAFF

CDR3 length: 13
D gene: NA
V gene: TRBV18
J gene: TRBJ2-1
clone size: once
CDR3 DNA: TGTGCCAGCTCACAGGGAGCCTACAATGAGCAGTTCTTC
CDR3 protein: CASSQGAYNEQFF

CDR3 length: 15
D gene: NA
V gene: TRBV6-5
J gene: TRBJ1-3
clone size: NA
CDR3 DNA: TGTGCCAGCAGTCGTCCGGTAGGGACGGGAAACACCATATATTTT
CDR3 protein: CASSRPVGTGNTIYF

CDR3 length: 13
D gene: NA
V gene: TRBV11-3
J gene: TRBJ1-1
clone size: NA
CDR3 DNA: TGTGCCAGCAGCTTGGGAGCGGGCACTGAAGCTTTCTTT
CDR3 protein: CASSLGAGTEAFF

CDR3 length: 15
D gene: TRBD2
V gene: TRBV27
J gene: TRBJ2-2
clone size: NA
CDR3 DNA: TGTGCCAGCAGAACTAGCGGGGGCTTTACCGGGGAGCTGTTTTTT
CDR3 protein: CASRTSGGFTGELFF

CDR3 length: 17
D gene: NA
V gene: TRBV5-1
J gene: TRBJ2-6
clone size: NA
CDR3 DNA: TGCGCCAGCAGCGCCACCGTTTCCGGACCTGGGGCCAACGTCCTGACTTTC
CDR3 protein: CASSATVSGPGANVLTF

CDR3 length: 19
D gene: TRBD2
V gene: TRBV5-8
J gene: TRBJ2-2
clone size: NA
CDR3 DNA: TGTGCCAGCAGCTCTGGTCGACTAGCGGGGGGACTGAACACCGGGGAGCTGTTTTTT
CDR3 protein: CASSSGRLAGGLNTGELFF

CDR3 length: 12
D gene: NA
V gene: TRBV19
J gene: TRBJ2-1
clone size: NA
CDR3 DNA: TGTGCCAGTAGGGACACCCACAATGAGCAGTTCTTC
CDR3 protein: CASRDTHNEQFF

CDR3 length: 12
D gene: NA
V gene: TRBV19
J gene: TRBJ2-7
clone size: NA
CDR3 DNA: TGTGCCAGTAGCGGTGGACACTACGAGCAGTACTTC
CDR3 protein: CASSGGHYEQYF

CDR3 length: 17
D gene: TRBD1
V gene: TRBV7-9
J gene: TRBJ2-2
clone size: NA
CDR3 DNA: TGTGCCAGCAGCTTAGTGGGAACAGGGGGCATCAGCGGGGAGCTGTTTTTT
CDR3 protein: CASSLVGTGGISGELFF

CDR3 length: 14
D gene: NA
V gene: TRBV9
J gene: TRBJ1-1
clone size: NA
CDR3 DNA: TGTGCCAGCAGCGTAGGGGGGGTCAACACTGAAGCTTTCTTT
CDR3 protein: CASSVGGVNTEAFF

CDR3 length: 15
D gene: NA
V gene: TRBV2
J gene: TRBJ2-7
clone size: NA
CDR3 DNA: TGTGCCAGCAACGAAGACAGAATTGGAAACTACGAGCAGTACTTC
CDR3 protein: CASNEDRIGNYEQYF

CDR3 length: 16
D gene: TRBD1
V gene: TRBV18
J gene: TRBJ2-2
clone size: once
CDR3 DNA: TGTGCCAGCTCACCACCACAGGGGCAGAACACCGGGGAGCTGTTTTTT
CDR3 protein: CASSPPQGQNTGELFF

CDR3 length: 13
D gene: NA
V gene: TRBV10-3
J gene: TRBJ2-1
clone size: NA
CDR3 DNA: TGTGCCATCCGGGCATTAGTTGCCAATGAGCAGTTCTTC
CDR3 protein: CAIRALVANEQFF

CDR3 length: 13
D gene: NA
V gene: TRBV7-9
J gene: TRBJ1-2
clone size: few
CDR3 DNA: TGTGCCAGCAGCTTACGGGGGGCGCATGGCTACACCTTC
CDR3 protein: CASSLRGAHGYTF

CDR3 length: 15
D gene: NA
V gene: TRBV11-3
J gene: TRBJ2-1
clone size: NA
CDR3 DNA: TGTGCCAGCAGCTTAGAAATGAGCTCCTACAATGAGCAGTTCTTC
CDR3 protein: CASSLEMSSYNEQFF

CDR3 length: 12
D gene: NA
V gene: TRBV6-5
J gene: TRBJ1-1
clone size: NA
CDR3 DNA: TGTGCCAGCAGTGAAATTTCGATGGGAGCTTTCTTT
CDR3 protein: CASSEISMGAFF

CDR3 length: 14
D gene: NA
V gene: TRBV11-2
J gene: TRBJ1-5
clone size: NA
CDR3 DNA: TGTGCCAGCAGCTTTCAGGGATCGGGGCAGCCCCAGCATTTT
CDR3 protein: CASSFQGSGQPQHF

CDR3 length: 18
D gene: TRBD1
V gene: TRBV4-3
J gene: TRBJ1-1
clone size: NA
CDR3 DNA: TGCGCCAGCAGCCAAGAATTCTTTGGGGCCAGGGGGCGGACTGAAGCTTTCTTT
CDR3 protein: CASSQEFFGARGRTEAFF

CDR3 length: 14
D gene: NA
V gene: TRBV30
J gene: TRBJ1-4
clone size: NA
CDR3 DNA: TGTGCCTGGAGTGCGGACGGAAATAATGAAAAACTGTTTTTT
CDR3 protein: CAWSADGNNEKLFF

CDR3 length: 17
D gene: TRBD1
V gene: TRBV18
J gene: TRBJ1-2
clone size: few
CDR3 DNA: TGTGCCAGCTCACCACCGGGTGGCAGGGACAGCCACTATGGCTACACCTTC
CDR3 protein: CASSPPGGRDSHYGYTF

CDR3 length: 14
D gene: NA
V gene: TRBV11-2
J gene: TRBJ1-3
clone size: few
CDR3 DNA: TGTGCCAGCAGCTTAGAGATATCTGGAAACACCATATATTTT
CDR3 protein: CASSLEISGNTIYF

CDR3 length: 18
D gene: TRBD2
V gene: TRBV5-5
J gene: TRBJ2-7
clone size: NA
CDR3 DNA: TGTGCCAGCAGCTTGGTCTTGACTGTCATTCGAGCGGGGGTCGAGCAGTACTTC
CDR3 protein: CASSLVLTVIRAGVEQYF

CDR3 length: 16
D gene: TRBD1
V gene: TRBV2
J gene: TRBJ2-1
clone size: NA
CDR3 DNA: TGTGCCAGCAGTGATTGGGGACAGGGGGACATTAATGAGCAGTTCTTC
CDR3 protein: CASSDWGQGDINEQFF

CDR3 length: 16
D gene: NA
V gene: TRBV18
J gene: TRBJ2-3
clone size: NA
CDR3 DNA: TGTGCCAGCTCACCCACGACACAAGGACCCACAGATACGCAGTATTTT
CDR3 protein: CASSPTTQGPTDTQYF

CDR3 length: 16
D gene: TRBD1
V gene: TRBV7-8
J gene: TRBJ1-2
clone size: NA
CDR3 DNA: TGTGCCAGCAGCTTAGAGGGGGCGAATGAGCTCTATGGCTACACCTTC
CDR3 protein: CASSLEGANELYGYTF

CDR3 length: 13
D gene: NA
V gene: TRBV7-2
J gene: TRBJ2-5
clone size: NA
CDR3 DNA: TGTGCCAGCACCTGGGTCGGGGCAGAGACCCAGTACTTC
CDR3 protein: CASTWVGAETQYF

CDR3 length: 12
D gene: NA
V gene: TRBV18
J gene: TRBJ2-5
clone size: once
CDR3 DNA: TGTGCCAGTTCTGACAACCAAGAGACCCAGTACTTC
CDR3 protein: CASSDNQETQYF

CDR3 length: 14
D gene: NA
V gene: TRBV12-5
J gene: TRBJ1-1
clone size: NA
CDR3 DNA: TGTGCTAGTGGTTCCTCCAGGGGGAACACTGAAGCTTTCTTT
CDR3 protein: CASGSSRGNTEAFF

CDR3 length: 15
D gene: NA
V gene: TRBV12-5
J gene: TRBJ1-2
clone size: NA
CDR3 DNA: TGTGCTAGTGGTTTAGGGTCCGGGGGTTGGTATGGCTACACCTTC
CDR3 protein: CASGLGSGGWYGYTF

CDR3 length: 14
D gene: NA
V gene: TRBV9
J gene: TRBJ1-2
clone size: NA
CDR3 DNA: TGTGCCAGCAGCGTAGCCACGACTAACTATGGCTACACCTTC
CDR3 protein: CASSVATTNYGYTF

CDR3 length: 13
D gene: NA
V gene: TRBV11-1
J gene: TRBJ1-1
clone size: few
CDR3 DNA: TGTGCCAGCAGCTTAGGCGGGAACACTGAAGCTTTCTTT
CDR3 protein: CASSLGGNTEAFF

CDR3 length: 16
D gene: NA
V gene: TRBV9
J gene: TRBJ1-2
clone size: NA
CDR3 DNA: TGTGCCAGCAGCGTACTAGCAGGGGTAGCGCCTAATGGCTACACCTTC
CDR3 protein: CASSVLAGVAPNGYTF

CDR3 length: 12
D gene: NA
V gene: TRBV7-8
J gene: TRBJ2-7
clone size: NA
CDR3 DNA: TGTGCCAGCAGCTTAGCAGAATACGAGCAGTACTTC
CDR3 protein: CASSLAEYEQYF

CDR3 length: 16
D gene: TRBD1
V gene: TRBV19
J gene: TRBJ1-4
clone size: once
CDR3 DNA: TGTGCCAGTATATCGACAGGGCGCACGACTAATGAAAAACTGTTTTTT
CDR3 protein: CASISTGRTTNEKLFF

CDR3 length: 9
D gene: NA
V gene: TRBV6-4
J gene: TRBJ1-1
clone size: NA
CDR3 DNA: TGTGCCAGCAGAGGCCGGGCTTTCTTT
CDR3 protein: CASRGRAFF

CDR3 length: 14
D gene: NA
V gene: TRBV7-8
J gene: TRBJ2-3
clone size: NA
CDR3 DNA: TGTGCCAGCAGCTTAGTAGGGTTAACAGATACGCAGTATTTT
CDR3 protein: CASSLVGLTDTQYF

CDR3 length: 14
D gene: NA
V gene: TRBV5-6
J gene: TRBJ1-2
clone size: NA
CDR3 DNA: TGTGCCAGCAGCTCCATGGCGGGAGGCTATGGCTACACCTTC
CDR3 protein: CASSSMAGGYGYTF

CDR3 length: 14
D gene: NA
V gene: TRBV6-1
J gene: TRBJ2-7
clone size: NA
CDR3 DNA: TGTGCCAGCAGTGAAGCGTTGGGGGTAGGCCAGCAGTACTTC
CDR3 protein: CASSEALGVGQQYF

CDR3 length: 13
D gene: NA
V gene: TRBV5-8
J gene: TRBJ1-2
clone size: once
CDR3 DNA: TGTGCCAGCAGCTTCGACCGCAACTATGGCTACACCTTC
CDR3 protein: CASSFDRNYGYTF

CDR3 length: 13
D gene: NA
V gene: TRBV10-3
J gene: TRBJ2-7
clone size: NA
CDR3 DNA: TGTGCCATCAGCCCCACACGGACCTACGAGCAGTACTTC
CDR3 protein: CAISPTRTYEQYF

CDR3 length: 16
D gene: TRBD1
V gene: TRBV28
J gene: TRBJ1-6
clone size: few
CDR3 DNA: TGTGCCAGCAGTTTCATGCCCGGGACAGCGGGTTCACCCCTCCACTTT
CDR3 protein: CASSFMPGTAGSPLHF

CDR3 length: 16
D gene: NA
V gene: TRBV7-9
J gene: TRBJ2-1
clone size: NA
CDR3 DNA: TGTGCCAGCAGTCCAATACAGCGGAGCTCCTACAATGAGCAGTTCTTC
CDR3 protein: CASSPIQRSSYNEQFF

CDR3 length: 15
D gene: NA
V gene: TRBV9
J gene: TRBJ2-3
clone size: NA
CDR3 DNA: TGTGCCAGCAGCGTAGACATCCGACAGTCCGCTACGCAGTATTTT
CDR3 protein: CASSVDIRQSATQYF

CDR3 length: 14
D gene: TRBD1
V gene: TRBV2
J gene: TRBJ2-7
clone size: NA
CDR3 DNA: TGTGCCAGCCGTCCCGGGACAGGAGCCTACGAGCAGTACTTC
CDR3 protein: CASRPGTGAYEQYF

CDR3 length: 15
D gene: NA
V gene: TRBV5-1
J gene: TRBJ1-1
clone size: NA
CDR3 DNA: TGCGCCAGCAGCCTAAAAGACGGATTGAACACTGAAGCTTTCTTT
CDR3 protein: CASSLKDGLNTEAFF

CDR3 length: 16
D gene: TRBD1
V gene: TRBV5-1
J gene: TRBJ2-7
clone size: once
CDR3 DNA: TGCGCCAGCAGCAAAAACCGGGACAGCCGAACCTACGAGCAGTACTTC
CDR3 protein: CASSKNRDSRTYEQYF

CDR3 length: 13
D gene: TRBD2
V gene: TRBV6-5
J gene: TRBJ2-3
clone size: NA
CDR3 DNA: TGCGCAGCGGGGTTACAGGGCACAGATACGCAGTATTTT
CDR3 protein: CAAGLQGTDTQYF

CDR3 length: 15
D gene: NA
V gene: TRBV9
J gene: TRBJ1-6
clone size: NA
CDR3 DNA: TGTGCCAGCAGCGTAGGGCAGGGAGGTAATTCACCCCTCCACTTT
CDR3 protein: CASSVGQGGNSPLHF